This TCR beta chain appears in the sequencing data of a study of blood T cells in healthy people across ages. Germline V lookup: CDR1 SGHTA, CDR2 FQGNSA. The CDR3 covers 15 residues. With 0 bases removed from V and 3 bases from J, the gap between germline ends came to 12 bases. The second PCR ran about 6 to 12 cycles with a sample-barcoded 5' primer and J-beta primers. TCRdb re-called the 5' RACE reads with MiXCR, one entry per CDR3 protein. The data hold about 780,000 distinct CDR3 sequences, with about 45% observed a single time. This clonotype was seen a few times. The TCR was taken from a man at least 80 years old in good health. Sequenced: blood. The chain recombines TRBV7-2 with TRBJ2-7; tentative D call: TRBD1 (5 bases). This CDR3 reads CASSLAAAGLYEQYF. The DNA of the CDR3 is TGTGCCAGCAGCTTAGCGGCGGCAGGGCTCTACGAGCAGTACTTC.